This paragraph covers one T cell receptor (delta chain) sequence. The sample carries other DNA sequences with the same CDR3. Germline V gene sequence: CDR1 GEAIGNYY, CDR2 EKD. V lost 1 base and J lost 0; bases outside the gene matches: 4. This CDR3 has 15 residues. This specimen comes from a study of gamma-delta T cells after stem cell transplantation. TCRdb reprocessed the RT-PCR reads using CATT. The repertoire holds about 5,000 delta-chain clones, with less than 2% as singletons. J is TRDJ1 and V is TRDV2; 7 nucleotides match TRDD3. Sequencing was performed on gamma-delta T cells. The TCR comes from a human donor. It is not recorded whose cells these are; they may come from a transplant donor. CDR3 in DNA: TGTGCCTGTGACACACTGGGGATCCACACCGATAAACTCATCTTT. This sequence encodes CACDTLGIHTDKLIF.